The 6 T cell receptor beta chains given below trace back to one sample, sequenced in a study of T cell responses to AZD1222 COVID-19 vaccine. Assay: immunoSEQ multiplex PCR; the TCRdb copy retains only in-frame clones and omits some. The profile covers roughly 110,000 clones, with more than 75% appearing a single time and less than 25% taken by the ten largest. Sequences were derived from peripheral blood, sampled on day 0 of AZD1222 vaccination. These receptors were obtained from an adult in good health.

The gene calls are TRBV7-6 and TRBJ1-5, with 10 bases aligning to TRBD1. V shed 1 base and J 7 bases; nucleotides not matched to a gene: 7. The CDR3 is 16 amino acids. Germline V gene data show CDR1 as SGHVS and CDR2 as FNYEAQ. The CDR3 nucleotides read TGTGCCAGCAGCTTAGGACAGGGGGCGACCGTACAGCCCCAGCATTTT. As protein: CASSLGQGATVQPQHF.

The chain couples TRBV4-3 to TRBJ1-1; tentative D call: TRBD1 (5 bases). This CDR3 is 15 amino acids long. Germline V lookup: CDR1 LGHNA, CDR2 YSLEER. Trimming removed 4 bases from V and 5 bases from J, with 17 bases in between. CDR3 nucleotide sequence: TGCGCCAGCAGCCCATCGGGAGGGGCGAGGACTGAAGCTTTCTTT. Its translation: CASSPSGGARTEAFF.

V usage is TRBV6-5 and J usage is TRBJ2-3; D is ambiguous. Germline CDR1 is MNHEY and CDR2 is SVGAGI. The V gene lost 6 bases and the J gene lost 2 bases, with 3 bases spanning the gap. CDR3 length: 11 residues. The DNA for the CDR3 is TGTGCCAGCAGAGACACAGATACGCAGTATTTT. Amino acids: CASRDTDTQYF.

Comment on this clone: This may be a read error: a much more frequent sequence differs by one nucleotide. The identical CDR3 is also encoded by other nucleotide sequences in the sample. The rearrangement joins TRBV7-2 to TRBJ2-1, with unresolved D. Looked up from germline, CDR1 is SGHTA and CDR2 is FQGNSA. The germline V and J ends were trimmed by 2 bases and 6 bases, with 5 bases remaining between them. There are 12 residues in the CDR3. The CDR3 DNA sequence: TGTGCCAGCAGCTTAATGGGCAATGAGCAGTTCTTC. Its translation is CASSLMGNEQFF. Using reference TRBV7-2 and TRBJ2-1 for the parts outside the CDR3, the full variable domain is GAGVSQSPSNKVTEKGKDVELRCDPISGHTALYWYRQSLGQGLEFLIYFQGNSAPDKSGLPSDRFSAERTGGSVSTLTIQRTQQEDSAVYLCASSLMGNEQFFGPGTRLTVL.

The chain is built from TRBV19 and TRBJ1-5; TRBD1 agrees at 10 bases. The CDR3 has 16 residues. The trim removed 9 bases at V and 3 bases at J, leaving 11 bases unmatched. CDR1 and CDR2 from the germline V gene are LNHDA and SQIVND (reference sequence). The CDR3 here is CASGDRGGRVNQPQHF. The CDR3 DNA reads as TGTGCCAGCGGGGACAGGGGAGGGAGGGTCAATCAGCCCCAGCATTTT.

The rearrangement uses TRBV29-1 and TRBJ1-1; 7 bases are shared with TRBD1. The junction had 7 bases not matched to a gene; V was cut back by 2 bases and J by 1 base. Germline CDR1 SQVTM, CDR2 ANQGSEA. The CDR3 covers 15 residues. As DNA, the CDR3 is TGCAGCGTTGAAACGACAGGGTTGGGGAACACTGAAGCTTTCTTT. It specifies CSVETTGLGNTEAFF.